These 21 T cell receptor beta chains were sequenced from one sample in a study of blood T cell repertoires in COVID-19. TCRdb's table, derived via immunoSEQ multiplex PCR, lists solely in-frame clones and lacks some. Here the sample spans 70,000 or so clones, 82% being singletons. Sample: peripheral blood. These receptors all stem from a human donor in a cohort sampled during active COVID-19.

The rearrangement uses TRBV18 and TRBJ2-5, with a tentative D call TRBD1 (5 bases). Looked up from germline, CDR1 is KGHSH and CDR2 is LQKENI. The CDR3 length is 13 residues. Trimming cost V 2 bases and J 5 bases, with 9 bases left between them. DNA for the CDR3: TGTGCCAGCTCACCAGGGGCAGTTGAGACCCAGTACTTC. This sequence encodes CASSPGAVETQYF.

The rearrangement uses TRBV4-1 and TRBJ1-4, with D unclear. Trimming stripped 0 bases from V and 0 bases from J, with 11 bases between. Germline CDR1 MGHRA, CDR2 YSYEKL. This CDR3 is 17 amino acids long. The CDR3, as DNA: TGCGCCAGCAGCCAAGATCGAGGAGCTGCAACTAATGAAAAACTGTTTTTT. Protein: CASSQDRGAATNEKLFF.

The chain links TRBV7-8 to TRBJ1-2, with D possibly TRBD1 on 6 matching bases. The germline V gene has CDR1 SGHVS and CDR2 FQNEAQ. The ends were cut back, 5 bases at V and 7 bases at J, with 14 bases in the middle. The CDR3 runs 13 residues. The CDR3 nucleotides read TGTGCCAGCAGCGTCGGTAGGGGGACTGGCTACACCTTC. Translating it yields CASSVGRGTGYTF.

The rearrangement links TRBV5-1 to TRBJ2-7, with 9 bases matching TRBD1. The CDR3 runs to 14 residues. The germline V gene has CDR1 SGHRS and CDR2 YFSETQ. The V gene end was trimmed by 4 bases and the J gene end by 3 bases; junction bases not matched to a gene: 5. CDR3 protein: CASSPDRGGYEQYF. The CDR3 coding sequence is TGCGCCAGCAGCCCGGACAGGGGAGGCTACGAGCAGTACTTC.

The chain uses TRBV18 and TRBJ1-1, with D possibly TRBD1 on 6 matching bases. CDR1 is KGHSH, CDR2 LQKENI, per germline. V lost 3 bases and J lost 1, with 21 bases in between. CDR3 length equals 18 residues. The CDR3 here is CASSPKILQGWGNTEAFF. As DNA, the CDR3 is TGTGCCAGCTCACCGAAAATACTACAGGGATGGGGGAACACTGAAGCTTTCTTT.

The chain couples TRBV6-5 to TRBJ2-7; 7 bases agree with TRBD2. CDR1 is MNHEY and CDR2 is SVGAGI in the germline V gene. This CDR3 has 13 residues. Trimming removed 3 bases from V and 3 bases from J; junction bases left unmatched: 2. The DNA for the CDR3 is TGTGCCAGCAGTTATGGGGGGGACTACGAGCAGTACTTC. This gives the protein CASSYGGDYEQYF.

The chain combines TRBV19 with TRBJ1-5; 8 bases agree with TRBD1. Trimming took 5 bases from V and 6 from J; bases not matched to a gene: 12. Germline V gene lookup returns CDR1 LNHDA and CDR2 SQIVND (reference sequence). The CDR3 spans 16 residues. CDR3 DNA sequence: TGTGCCAGTAGTCCCCTGACAGGGGAGGGGAGTCAGCCCCAGCATTTT. It translates to CASSPLTGEGSQPQHF.

V gene TRBV6-4 combines with J gene TRBJ1-5; D not resolved. Trimming took off 3 bases at V and 6 bases at J, with 9 bases between the two ends. The CDR3 runs 13 residues. Germline values: CDR1 MRHNA, CDR2 SNTAGT. CDR3: CASSEGERQPQHF. CDR3 nucleotides: TGTGCCAGCAGTGAAGGTGAGCGTCAGCCCCAGCATTTT.

The J gene is TRBJ2-7, the V gene TRBV5-1; 7 positions agree with TRBD1. Germline trimming cut 0 bases from V and 9 bases from J; bases unmatched to any gene: 6. Germline V gene data show CDR1 as SGHRS and CDR2 as YFSETQ. The CDR3 sequence is 13 residues long. The CDR3: CASSLGTGIGQYF. For the CDR3, the DNA is TGCGCCAGCAGCTTGGGGACAGGCATCGGGCAGTACTTC.

In nucleotides, the CDR3 is TGCGCCAGCAGCCAAGATTTAGGGGGACAGCCCTATGGCTACACCTTC. Protein: CASSQDLGGQPYGYTF. This chain uses TRBV4-3 with TRBJ1-2; 7 bases line up with TRBD1. Trimming took 0 bases from V and 4 from J; bases not matched to a gene: 8. CDR1 LGHNA and CDR2 YSLEER come from the germline V gene. The CDR3 has 16 residues.

The CDR3 DNA reads TGTGCCAGCAGCCTACTAGCGGGGGGGCGCTACGAGCAGTACTTC. Residues: CASSLLAGGRYEQYF. The V gene is TRBV14, the J gene TRBJ2-7; TRBD2 matches at 13 bases. The CDR3 is 15 amino acids. The J segment lost 3 bases and the V segment lost 4 bases, leaving 3 bases of the junction unmatched. CDR1 SGHDN and CDR2 FVKESK come from the germline V gene.

The chain uses TRBV12-3 or TRBV12-4 and TRBJ1-6; possibly TRBD1 for D (6 bases). V lost 5 bases to trimming and J lost 10 bases, with 12 bases between them. CDR3 length: 13 residues. The CDR3 protein is CASSLTGESPLHF. The DNA for the CDR3 is TGTGCCAGCAGTCTGACAGGCGAGTCACCCCTCCACTTT.

This clone was counted between two and nine times. J is TRBJ2-2 and V is TRBV5-1, with 14 bases that match TRBD2. The CDR3 extends over 18 amino acids. The V gene's germline CDR1 is SGHRS and CDR2 YFSETQ. Unmatched junction bases numbered 12, after V lost 7 bases and J lost 4 bases. CDR3 nucleotide sequence: TGCGCCAGCTATAAAGGAGGGACTAGCGGGGGAGGCACCGGGGAGCTGTTTTTT. Residues: CASYKGGTSGGGTGELFF.

The rearrangement uses TRBV13 and TRBJ2-5; D gene ambiguous. The germline gives CDR1 PRHDT, CDR2 FYEKMQ (reference sequence). This CDR3 is 12 amino acids long. Trimming pared 8 bases from V and 2 bases from J, leaving 9 bases between. The CDR3 DNA reads as TGTGCCAGCTCGAAGCTACAAGAGACCCAGTACTTC. Protein: CASSKLQETQYF. The whole variable domain, remainder taken from reference TRBV13 and TRBJ2-5, is AAGVIQSPRHLIKEKRETATLKCYPIPRHDTVYWYQQGPGQDPQFLISFYEKMQSDKGSIPDRFSAQQFSDYHSELNMSSLELGDSALYFCASSKLQETQYFGPGTRLLVL.

This rearrangement joins TRBV5-1 to TRBJ1-1; 7 bases are a match to TRBD1. Germline-derived CDR1 and CDR2 are SGHRS and YFSETQ. V lost 0 bases to trimming and J lost 1 base; unmatched junction nucleotides: 3. This CDR3 is built from 15 residues. CDR3: CASSLARQGNTEAFF. The CDR3 DNA reads TGCGCCAGCAGCTTGGCAAGACAGGGGAACACTGAAGCTTTCTTT.

The J gene is TRBJ2-7, the V gene TRBV27; TRBD1 agrees at 8 bases. The germline gives CDR1 MNHEY, CDR2 SMNVEV (reference sequence). The CDR3 is 13 residues long. V dropped 4 bases and J dropped 5; count of bases not matched to a gene: 4. This CDR3 is CASSWTGRNEQYF. CDR3 bases: TGTGCCAGCAGTTGGACAGGGAGGAACGAGCAGTACTTC.

The V and J genes are TRBV7-2 and TRBJ1-6; 9 nucleotides line up with TRBD1. The CDR3 has 14 amino acids. V shed 5 bases, J shed 10 bases, and the junction held 6 bases outside the gene matches. Germline CDR1 and CDR2: SGHTA and FQGNSA. CDR3 coding DNA: TGTGCCAGCAGCGCGGGACAGGGCTGGTCACCCCTCCACTTT. Translated, it gives CASSAGQGWSPLHF.

The chain uses TRBV10-3 and TRBJ1-3; 7 bases align to TRBD1. The V gene end was trimmed by 6 bases and the J gene end by 0 bases; junction bases not matched to a gene: 5. Germline V gene sequence: CDR1 ENHRY, CDR2 SYGVKD. This CDR3 is built from 15 residues. In DNA form, the CDR3 reads TGTGCCATCAGGGAAACAGGGGACTCTGGAAACACCATATATTTT. Translation gives CAIRETGDSGNTIYF.

This clone was picked up one time. CDR3 protein: CASSLVGQSYEQYF. In DNA form, the CDR3 reads TGCGCCAGCAGCTTGGTAGGACAGTCTTACGAGCAGTACTTC. The chain links TRBV5-1 to TRBJ2-7, with D perhaps TRBD1 (6 bases). V was shortened by 0 bases and J by 4 bases, with 11 bases between the two germline ends. The germline V gene has CDR1 SGHRS and CDR2 YFSETQ. CDR3 length equals 14 residues.

This clone was observed once. The DNA of the CDR3 is TGTGCCAGCAGTCAATACACCGATCAGCCCCAGCATTTT. Protein sequence: CASSQYTDQPQHF. V is TRBV4-2 and J is TRBJ1-5; D call uncertain. V was pared by 6 bases and J by 5 bases, with 11 bases between. CDR3 length equals 13 residues. Germline V CDR1 and CDR2: LGHNA, YNFKEQ.

This clone was counted a single time. This rearrangement joins TRBV5-6 to TRBJ1-5; D is perhaps TRBD1 (5 bases). The CDR3 has 12 residues. CDR1 is SGHDT, CDR2 YYEEEE, per germline. Trimming took 3 bases from V and 5 from J, leaving 6 bases between them. CDR3 DNA: TGTGCCAGCAGCTCGGGGGATCAGCCCCAGCATTTT. It is translated as CASSSGDQPQHF.